This entry describes one T cell receptor beta chain. Its antigen is not known. J gave up 4 bases and V 7 bases, and 5 bases lay outside the gene matches. The CDR3 runs to 15 residues. The V gene's germline CDR1 is LNHDA and CDR2 SQIVND (reference sequence). The PCR made use of 60 Vbeta and 13 Jbeta primers. Profiling relied on immunoSEQ multiplex PCR, and the TCRdb table lists in-frame clones only, not all of them. Among roughly 150,000 clones listed, approximately 60% were seen once. The data derive from a study of cytomegalovirus exposure and HLA in healthy donors. Whole-study context: One earlier analysis, a look at about 179 million T cells, found some 120 million unique TCR beta sequences. Study-level points and caveats: Indistinguishability led to the exclusion of some V segments, TRBV6-2 and TRBV6-3 included.

The sample consisted of PBMCs. This TCR came from a human donor in good health. J is TRBJ2-2 and V is TRBV19; 11 nucleotides align to TRBD1. Here the CDR3 reads CASTWTGGGTGELFF. In DNA form, the CDR3 reads TGTGCCAGTACCTGGACAGGGGGCGGCACCGGGGAGCTGTTTTTT. The full variable domain, its missing parts supplied by reference TRBV19 and TRBJ2-2, is DGGITQSPKYLFRKEGQNVTLSCEQNLNHDAMYWYRQDPGQGLRLIYYSQIVNDFQKGDIAEGYSVSREKKESFPLTVTSAQKNPTAFYLCASTWTGGGTGELFFGEGSRLTVL.